This T cell receptor (beta chain) stems from a study of blood T cell repertoires in COVID-19. About the research overall: The United States, Italy and Spain were the sources of the acute and convalescent COVID-19 samples. Nucleic acid was either cDNA or gDNA, and it came from T cells, B-cell-depleted T cells, or PBMCs.

In the case of this clone: The sample carries other DNA sequences with the same CDR3.

Per the authors' pipeline: It was from reference gene primer amplification that nucleated cell counts were estimated. Using immunoSEQ multiplex PCR, the repertoire was profiled, and TCRdb retains in-frame clones only, with some absent. Clone size and V and J calls were adopted from that table, with D and trimming inferred from the DNA. This sample has about 78,000 clones; more than 75% occur once, and the top ten carry 1.5% to 2%. The CDR3 runs 14 residues. CDR1 and CDR2 from the germline V gene are SGHAT and FQNNGV. V trimming: 1 base; J trimming: 2 bases; junction bases outside the gene matches: 2.

Sequencing was carried out using peripheral blood. The source of this sequence is a woman in her fifties or sixties with acute or convalescent COVID-19. The chain couples TRBV11-2 to TRBJ2-7, with 7 bases matching TRBD2. CDR3: CASSLGAGAYEQYF. For the CDR3, the DNA is TGTGCCAGCAGCTTAGGTGCGGGGGCCTACGAGCAGTACTTC.